The present T cell receptor (beta chain) was sequenced within a study of identical twins. TCRdb fed the 5' RACE reads into MiXCR, producing one record per CDR3 protein. The table shows 1.5 million to 2 million distinct CDR3 sequences, with roughly a third occurring only once. V shed 3 bases and J shed 4 bases, with 10 bases lying between them. The CDR3 is 14 amino acids. From germline, CDR1 is LNHDA and CDR2 SQIVND (reference sequence). This clonotype was recorded a few times. Sequencing input: cord blood. The TCR originated in a newborn girl in good health. The chain uses TRBV19 and TRBJ2-1; perhaps TRBD1 as D (6 bases). The DNA for the CDR3 is TGTGCCAGTAGTATTTCACAGGGATACAATGAGCAGTTCTTC. As protein: CASSISQGYNEQFF.